Listed here are 7 T cell receptor beta chains from one sample, sequenced in a study of blood T cell repertoires in COVID-19. The assay was immunoSEQ multiplex PCR, and TCRdb's table has in-frame clones only and misses some. This sample yields roughly 38,000 clones, of which approximately 69% are seen a single time; under 12% belongs to the top ten. The sequenced material came from peripheral blood. The receptors were sampled from a man aged 65 to 79 with COVID-19, enrolled during active disease.

This clone was recorded once. The V gene is TRBV9, the J gene TRBJ2-1; 9 nucleotides align to TRBD2. Germline CDR1 is SGDLS and CDR2 is YYNGEE. The CDR3 sequence is 14 residues long. The V gene end was trimmed by 2 bases and the J gene end by 6 bases; junction bases not matched to a gene: 3. This CDR3 is CASSVIAGANEQFF. CDR3 coding DNA: TGTGCCAGCAGCGTGATAGCGGGGGCCAATGAGCAGTTCTTC.

This clone appeared a few times. The chain combines TRBV6-2 or TRBV6-3 with TRBJ1-1; D may be TRBD1 (6 bases). Trimming cost V 5 bases and J 4 bases, with 11 bases left between them. CDR3 size: 13 residues. CDR1 MNHEY and CDR2 SVGEGT come from the germline V gene. CDR3 in DNA: TGTGCCAGCAGTACACAGGGCCGCACTGAAGCTTTCTTT. As protein: CASSTQGRTEAFF.

This clone was counted once. The V gene is TRBV4-2, the J gene TRBJ1-2; TRBD1 is a possible D gene (6 bases). V lost 1 base to trimming and J lost 8 bases, with 14 bases between them. Germline values: CDR1 LGHNA, CDR2 YNFKEQ. This CDR3 has 14 residues. CDR3 DNA: TGTGCCAGCAGCCAAGGGTGGGACATTTGGGGCTACACCTTC. This encodes CASSQGWDIWGYTF.

This clone was found once. The rearrangement uses TRBV5-1 and TRBJ2-1; TRBD2 agrees at 11 bases. Germline V lookup: CDR1 SGHRS, CDR2 YFSETQ. CDR3 length equals 14 residues. V shed 5 bases, J shed 6 bases, and the junction held 4 bases outside the gene matches. This CDR3 reads CASSSGGALNEQFF. The CDR3 DNA sequence: TGCGCCAGCAGTAGCGGGGGGGCCCTCAATGAGCAGTTCTTC.

The genes are TRBV5-6 and TRBJ2-1, with 14 positions matching TRBD2. The ends lost 3 bases at V and 7 bases at J; junction bases unmatched: 9. Germline CDR1 reads SGHDT; CDR2 reads YYEEEE. This CDR3 has 17 residues. CDR3 sequence: CASSSRLAGGPWNEQFF. The CDR3, as DNA: TGTGCCAGCAGCTCCAGACTAGCGGGAGGGCCCTGGAATGAGCAGTTCTTC.

The genes are TRBV18 and TRBJ2-7; D is undetermined. Germline V gene sequence: CDR1 KGHSH, CDR2 LQKENI. CDR3 length equals 14 residues. Trimming stripped 3 bases from V and 0 bases from J, with 9 bases between. CDR3 nucleotide sequence: TGTGCCAGCTCACCTCGCTATAACTCCTACGAGCAGTACTTC. This encodes CASSPRYNSYEQYF.

CDR3 region: CASSPHSDQPQHF. The DNA of the CDR3 is TGTGCCAGCAGTCCGCACTCTGATCAGCCCCAGCATTTT. This rearrangement joins TRBV6-5 to TRBJ1-5; unclear D gene. Trimming shortened V by 5 bases and J by 5 bases, and 10 bases separated the two germline ends. This CDR3 is 13 amino acids long. Germline V lookup: CDR1 MNHEY, CDR2 SVGAGI.